Presented here are 22 T cell receptor beta chains from one specimen sequenced in a study of blood T cell repertoires in COVID-19. The protocol was immunoSEQ multiplex PCR, while the TCRdb copy is restricted to in-frame clones and leaves out a portion. The data hold roughly 130,000 clones, with less than 90% observed a single time. The specimen was peripheral blood. These receptors were obtained from a woman in her thirties who had recovered from COVID-19.

This sequence joins TRBV10-1 and TRBJ1-1, with D possibly matching TRBD1 (5 bases). From germline, CDR1 is WNHNN and CDR2 SYGVQD (reference sequence). The CDR3 runs 13 residues. The V end lost 4 bases, the J end lost 0 bases, and 6 bases lay between the germline ends. CDR3 sequence (DNA): TGCGCCAGCAGTGGGACATTGAACACTGAAGCTTTCTTT. Protein product: CASSGTLNTEAFF.

The rearrangement joins TRBV6-5 to TRBJ2-7; the match to TRBD1 covers 9 bases. Germline V gives CDR1 MNHEY, CDR2 SVGAGI. CDR3 size: 15 residues. V lost 5 bases to trimming and J lost 2 bases; unmatched junction nucleotides: 7. The CDR3 DNA sequence: TGTGCCAGCAGTCTACGGGACAGGGTCCCCTACGAGCAGTACTTC. Its translation: CASSLRDRVPYEQYF.

This clone occurred a few times. This sequence joins TRBV25-1 and TRBJ1-4; 10 bases agree with TRBD1. Germline CDR1 and CDR2: MGHDK and SYGVNS. Unmatched junction bases numbered 2, after V lost 4 bases and J lost 6 bases. The CDR3 loop spans 14 amino acids. CDR3 amino acids: CASSGDRGYEKLFF. CDR3 DNA: TGTGCCAGCAGTGGGGACAGGGGTTATGAAAAACTGTTTTTT. Full variable domain (outside the CDR3, taken from reference TRBV25-1 and TRBJ1-4): EADIYQTPRYLVIGTGKKITLECSQTMGHDKMYWYQQDPGMELHLIHYSYGVNSTEKGDLSSESTVSRIRTEHFPLTLESARPSHTSQYLCASSGDRGYEKLFFGSGTQLSVL.

This chain links TRBV18 with TRBJ1-1; perhaps TRBD1 as D (6 bases). From germline, CDR1 is KGHSH and CDR2 LQKENI. The CDR3 extends over 13 amino acids. Between the trimmed V and J ends, which lost 9 bases and 1 base, there was a span of 12 bases. This chain's CDR3 is CASKQGANTEAFF. The CDR3 DNA reads as TGTGCCAGTAAACAGGGCGCGAACACTGAAGCTTTCTTT.

This chain connects TRBV11-2 to TRBJ2-7, with TRBD2 identical over 7 bases. V shed 5 bases, J shed 2 bases, and the junction held 9 bases outside the gene matches. Germline V lookup: CDR1 SGHAT, CDR2 FQNNGV. The CDR3 is made up of 15 amino acids. The CDR3, as DNA: TGTGCCAGCAGCCCTCAAGCGGGACCAGCCTACGAGCAGTACTTC. Encoded protein: CASSPQAGPAYEQYF.

The CDR3 loop is CASSSLVTRSNTGELFF. The CDR3 DNA is TGTGCCAGCAGCTCTCTAGTAACACGGTCGAACACCGGGGAGCTGTTTTTT. This sequence joins TRBV7-6 and TRBJ2-2; D is uncertain. The germline V and J ends were trimmed by 4 bases and 0 bases, with 15 bases remaining between them. Germline V gene data show CDR1 as SGHVS and CDR2 as FNYEAQ. CDR3 length equals 17 residues.

V and J are TRBV6-5 and TRBJ2-3, with no clear D. CDR1 and CDR2 from the germline V gene are MNHEY and SVGAGI. This CDR3 has 13 amino acids. V lost 7 bases to trimming and J lost 5 bases, with 13 bases between them. CDR3 bases: TGTGCCAGCACCAAGCTAGATGAAGATACGCAGTATTTT. Its translation: CASTKLDEDTQYF.

This rearrangement joins TRBV11-2 to TRBJ1-3; the match to TRBD1 covers 7 bases. V trimming: 3 bases; J trimming: 0 bases; junction bases outside the gene matches: 5. Germline loops: CDR1 SGHAT, CDR2 FQNNGV. The CDR3 has 16 residues. The CDR3 nucleotides are TGTGCCAGCAGCTTTATACAGGGGTACTCTGGAAACACCATATATTTT. Residues: CASSFIQGYSGNTIYF.

V is TRBV27 and J is TRBJ2-1; 8 bases agree with TRBD1. The germline V gene has CDR1 MNHEY and CDR2 SMNVEV (reference sequence). The CDR3 extends over 11 amino acids. J gave up 6 bases and V 8 bases, and 0 bases lay outside the gene matches. The CDR3 protein is CASGQGNEQFF. CDR3 nucleotide sequence: TGTGCCAGCGGACAGGGCAATGAGCAGTTCTTC.

The chain has TRBV3-1 (or the pseudogene TRBV3-2) and TRBJ1-5; possible D gene TRBD1, 5 bases. V lost 0 bases to trimming and J lost 8 bases, with 14 bases between them. CDR3 length: 15 residues. Per the germline V gene, CDR1 is LGHDT and CDR2 is YNNKEL (reference sequence). CDR3 in amino acids: CASSQDGGVMKPQHF. CDR3 nucleotides: TGTGCCAGCAGCCAAGATGGAGGGGTGATGAAGCCCCAGCATTTT.

This rearrangement joins TRBV4-1 to TRBJ1-2; TRBD1 matches at 8 bases. V gave up 0 bases and J gave up 0 bases; unmatched junction bases: 9. The CDR3 length is 18 residues. Germline V gene data show CDR1 as MGHRA and CDR2 as YSYEKL. The CDR3 loop is CASSQDGTGVGPNYGYTF. In DNA, the CDR3 is TGCGCCAGCAGCCAAGACGGGACAGGAGTAGGCCCTAACTATGGCTACACCTTC.

This chain uses TRBV7-2 with TRBJ2-3; 9 bases are a match to TRBD1. Looked up from germline, CDR1 is SGHTA and CDR2 is FQGNSA. CDR3 length: 15 residues. Losses at the gene ends were 5 bases for V and 0 bases for J; bases not matched to a gene: 3. This chain's CDR3 is CASSRGTGSTDTQYF. CDR3 sequence (DNA): TGTGCCAGCAGCCGGGGGACAGGGAGCACAGATACGCAGTATTTT.

The chain carries TRBV11-2 and TRBJ2-1; D is perhaps TRBD1 (5 bases). V lost 0 bases and J 8 bases, leaving 14 bases between the germline ends. The CDR3 totals 15 residues. Germline assignment: CDR1 SGHAT and CDR2 FQNNGV. The CDR3 loop is CASSLDPPQGYEQFF. Written as DNA, the CDR3 is TGTGCCAGCAGCTTAGATCCCCCCCAGGGCTATGAGCAGTTCTTC.

The gene calls are TRBV20-1 and TRBJ1-5; D remains ambiguous. CDR1 DFQATT and CDR2 SNEGSKA come from the germline V gene (reference sequence). The CDR3 sequence is 15 residues long. V was pared by 3 bases and J by 0 bases, with 12 bases between. The DNA for the CDR3 is TGCAGTGCTAGTTTCCGACAATATAGCAATCAGCCCCAGCATTTT. This encodes CSASFRQYSNQPQHF.

The chain joins TRBV27 to TRBJ2-7; D possibly corresponds to TRBD1 (5 bases). This CDR3 spans 14 amino acids. Trimming stripped 0 bases from V and 6 bases from J, with 12 bases between. CDR1 is MNHEY and CDR2 is SMNVEV in the germline V gene (reference sequence). DNA for the CDR3: TGTGCCAGCAGTTTATCGATGGGCAGGGTCGAGCAGTACTTC. Amino acid sequence: CASSLSMGRVEQYF.

This chain joins TRBV29-1 and TRBJ1-2; 10 bases match TRBD1. CDR3 length: 13 residues. Germline trimming cut 5 bases from V and 2 bases from J; bases unmatched to any gene: 2. CDR1 and CDR2 from the germline V gene are SQVTM and ANQGSEA. For the CDR3, the DNA is TGCAGCGTTAGGACAGGGGGAAACTATGGCTACACCTTC. Protein product: CSVRTGGNYGYTF. The full variable domain, completed using reference TRBV29-1 and TRBJ1-2, is SAVISQKPSRDICQRGTSLTIQCQVDSQVTMMFWYRQQPGQSLTLIATANQGSEATYESGFVIDKFPISRPNLTFSTLTVSNMSPEDSSIYLCSVRTGGNYGYTFGSGTRLTVV.

This sequence joins TRBV4-1 and TRBJ1-2; 7 bases line up with TRBD1. CDR1 is MGHRA and CDR2 is YSYEKL in the germline V gene. V gave up 0 bases and J gave up 4 bases; unmatched junction bases: 11. The CDR3 totals 17 residues. For the CDR3, the DNA is TGCGCCAGCAGCCAAGATCTGGTGAGGACAGGCCTCTATGGCTACACCTTC. Translation: CASSQDLVRTGLYGYTF.

The rearrangement joins TRBV19 to TRBJ1-2; 7 nucleotides match TRBD1. Germline CDR1 reads LNHDA; CDR2 reads SQIVND (reference sequence). V shed 5 bases, J shed 6 bases, and the junction held 9 bases outside the gene matches. CDR3 size: 14 residues. DNA of the CDR3: TGTGCCAGTAGTCCACGACAGGGTTGGGATGGCTACACCTTC. It yields the protein CASSPRQGWDGYTF.

The gene calls are TRBV3-1 (or the pseudogene TRBV3-2) and TRBJ1-5, with TRBD1 as a possible D gene (5 bases). Between the trimmed V and J ends, which lost 1 base and 3 bases, there was a span of 10 bases. The CDR3 extends over 15 amino acids. The germline V gene encodes CDR1 LGHDT and CDR2 YNNKEL (reference sequence). CDR3 bases: TGTGCCAGCAGCCAAGCCGGGGGTTTCAATCAGCCCCAGCATTTT. Amino acids: CASSQAGGFNQPQHF.

The V call is TRBV12-3 or TRBV12-4, the J call TRBJ2-1; D remains ambiguous. V was trimmed by 4 bases and J by 4 bases, leaving 8 bases between them. The CDR3 has 13 amino acids. The DNA of the CDR3 is TGTGCCAGCAGTTCAGAGAGGTACAATGAGCAGTTCTTC. Amino acid sequence: CASSSERYNEQFF.

J is TRBJ2-2 and V is TRBV5-4; possible D gene TRBD1, 5 bases. Germline V gene sequence: CDR1 SGHNT, CDR2 YYREEE (reference sequence). With 3 bases removed from V and 2 bases from J, the gap between germline ends came to 11 bases. There are 15 residues in the CDR3. CDR3 region: CASSSTTGNTGELFF. CDR3 DNA sequence: TGTGCCAGCAGCTCCACCACAGGAAACACCGGGGAGCTGTTTTTT. Drawing the rest from reference TRBV5-4 and TRBJ2-2, the complete variable domain is ETGVTQSPTHLIKTRGQQVTLRCSSQSGHNTVSWYQQALGQGPQFIFQYYREEENGRGNFPPRFSGLQFPNYSSELNVNALELDDSALYLCASSSTTGNTGELFFGEGSRLTVL.

The CDR3 DNA sequence: TGTGCCAGCAGCTCTAGCGGGAGGAACAATGAGCAGTTCTTC. This translates into CASSSSGRNNEQFF. This sequence joins TRBV7-3 and TRBJ2-1; TRBD2 agrees at 11 bases. Germline loops: CDR1 SGHTA, CDR2 FQGTGA. Unmatched junction bases numbered 1, after V lost 4 bases and J lost 5 bases. This CDR3 is 14 amino acids long.